Following are 29 T cell receptor beta chains from one sample sequenced in a study of blood T cell repertoires in COVID-19 (dated by TCRdb to 2019 to 2021). The library came from the immunoSEQ multiplex PCR assay. Entries here come from immuneACCESS through TCRdb and include only in-frame sequences with V and J called. Some clones fail to appear in such tables; in the studies checked, an unresolved V gene covers under half of the shortfall, and the cause of the remainder is unknown. Counted in this sample were 250,000 to 350,000 clones; about nine tenths of them appeared once. The ten biggest clones cover about 10% of the sample. Sequenced: peripheral blood. The receptors stem from a woman in her 30s with COVID-19, enrolled during active disease.

The chain links TRBV4-1 to TRBJ2-7, with 9 bases identical to TRBD1. CDR1 is MGHRA and CDR2 is YSYEKL in the germline V gene. CDR3 length: 17 amino acids. The ends lost 0 bases at V and 3 bases at J; junction bases unmatched: 9. The CDR3 loop is CASSQEGRNRGLYEQYF. In DNA, the CDR3 is TGCGCCAGCAGCCAAGAGGGGAGAAACAGGGGGCTCTACGAGCAGTACTTC.

This sequence joins TRBV19 and TRBJ2-1, with D perhaps TRBD2 (6 bases). The V end lost 5 bases, the J end lost 4 bases, and 18 bases lay between the germline ends. The CDR3 loop spans 16 amino acids. Germline-derived CDR1 and CDR2 are LNHDA and SQIVND (reference sequence). DNA for the CDR3: TGTGCCAGTAGTCCACTTCGTTGGAGGGAGTACAATGAGCAGTTCTTC. Protein product: CASSPLRWREYNEQFF.

This clone came up a few times. The J gene is TRBJ2-7, the V gene TRBV4-1, with 8 bases lining up with TRBD2. Trimming cost V 0 bases and J 3 bases; bases outside gene matches: 7. Germline loops: CDR1 MGHRA, CDR2 YSYEKL. The CDR3 sequence is 16 residues long. The CDR3: CASSQDTREGLYEQYF. Written as DNA, the CDR3 is TGCGCCAGCAGCCAAGATACCCGGGAGGGCCTCTACGAGCAGTACTTC.

The CDR3 coding sequence is TGTGCCAGCAGCCAAGATCTCGGCAGCCGGGACACTGAAGCTTTCTTT. Amino acids: CASSQDLGSRDTEAFF. The chain is built from TRBV4-2 and TRBJ1-1; D gene ambiguous. This CDR3 has 16 residues. Trimming removed 0 bases at V and 3 bases at J, with 14 bases between. CDR1 and CDR2 from the germline V gene are LGHNA and YNFKEQ.

This clone appeared a few times. The genes are TRBV10-3 and TRBJ2-5; the match to TRBD1 covers 9 bases. The germline CDR1 and CDR2 sequences are ENHRY and SYGVKD. After removal of 10 bases from V and 5 bases from J, the junction contained 14 bases not matched to a gene. This CDR3 is built from 15 residues. The CDR3 is CASQVGTGYGETQYF. DNA for the CDR3: TGTGCCAGCCAAGTAGGGACAGGGTATGGGGAGACCCAGTACTTC.

This clone was picked up one time. The rearrangement joins TRBV28 to TRBJ2-3, with TRBD2 identical over 10 bases. Germline loops: CDR1 MDHEN, CDR2 SYDVKM. The CDR3 totals 15 residues. V gave up 5 bases and J gave up 7 bases; unmatched junction bases: 9. CDR3 DNA sequence: TGTGCCAGCAGTGGGACTAGCGCCAGTCGGAATACGCAGTATTTT. Translating gives CASSGTSASRNTQYF.

This clone was observed a single time. The chain carries TRBV14 and TRBJ1-3; possibly TRBD1 for D (6 bases). This CDR3 has 16 residues. V was clipped by 4 bases and J by 0 bases, with 13 bases between them. The germline CDR1 and CDR2 sequences are SGHDN and FVKESK. CDR3 region: CASSRRTATSGNTIYF. The CDR3 DNA is TGTGCCAGCAGCCGGAGGACAGCGACCTCTGGAAACACCATATATTTT.

V usage is TRBV5-4 and J usage is TRBJ2-3; perhaps TRBD2 as D (5 bases). Germline CDR1 is SGHNT and CDR2 is YYREEE (reference sequence). The CDR3 is 16 residues long. Trimming took 0 bases from V and 4 from J, leaving 15 bases between them. CDR3: CASSLGGSVVADTQYF. The CDR3 DNA reads TGTGCCAGCAGCTTGGGCGGGTCAGTAGTCGCAGATACGCAGTATTTT.

The J gene is TRBJ2-1, the V gene TRBV2, with TRBD2 matching 9 bases. The junction had 6 bases not matched to a gene; V was cut back by 5 bases and J by 1 base. Per germline, CDR1 SNHLY and CDR2 FYNNEI. This CDR3 spans 16 amino acids. The CDR3 region has the DNA TGTGCCAGCAGTAATCCTAGCGGGAATTCCTACAATGAGCAGTTCTTC. Translating it yields CASSNPSGNSYNEQFF.

The chain joins TRBV27 to TRBJ2-7; D might be TRBD2 (5 bases). Germline CDR1 reads MNHEY; CDR2 reads SMNVEV (reference sequence). Trimming cost V 6 bases and J 3 bases, with 6 bases left between them. The CDR3 covers 11 residues. CDR3 nucleotide sequence: TGTGCCAGCAGAGAGGGCTACGAGCAGTACTTC. This translates into CASREGYEQYF.

This chain links TRBV7-6 with TRBJ2-1; tentative D call: TRBD2 (6 bases). Trimming left V 3 bases short and J 6 bases short, with 18 bases between. The CDR3 runs 16 residues. Germline CDR1 and CDR2: SGHVS and FNYEAQ. CDR3: CASSFLAEIPGNEQFF. Here the CDR3 DNA reads TGTGCCAGCAGCTTCTTAGCGGAGATACCGGGCAATGAGCAGTTCTTC.

CDR3: CASSSPGQGQVGAFF. CDR3 in DNA: TGTGCCAGCAGCTCTCCGGGACAGGGGCAAGTAGGAGCTTTCTTT. This sequence joins TRBV28 and TRBJ1-1; 10 bases are a match to TRBD1. V was clipped by 6 bases and J by 10 bases; unmatched bases: 14. CDR1 and CDR2 (germline): MDHEN, SYDVKM. This CDR3 contains 15 residues.

This chain links TRBV3-1 (or the pseudogene TRBV3-2) with TRBJ2-1, with 14 bases lining up with TRBD2. CDR1 is LGHDT, CDR2 YNNKEL, per germline (reference sequence). The CDR3 runs to 17 residues. V gave up 0 bases and J gave up 10 bases; unmatched junction bases: 8. DNA for the CDR3: TGTGCCAGCAGCCAAGAAGAGGGACTAGCGGGAGTAGCGGAGCAGTTCTTC. Its translation is CASSQEEGLAGVAEQFF.

V gene TRBV18 combines with J gene TRBJ2-7, with 11 bases identical to TRBD2. J gave up 7 bases and V 0 bases, and 8 bases lay outside the gene matches. CDR1 and CDR2 (germline): KGHSH, LQKENI. This CDR3 spans 16 amino acids. CDR3 amino acids: CASSPPSLAGGEEQYF. As DNA, the CDR3 is TGTGCCAGCTCACCACCTTCGCTAGCGGGAGGTGAAGAGCAGTACTTC.

The chain joins TRBV7-6 to TRBJ2-7; 7 positions match TRBD2. Germline CDR1 is SGHVS and CDR2 is FNYEAQ. Germline trimming cut 1 base from V and 3 bases from J; bases unmatched to any gene: 6. The CDR3 consists of 15 residues. CDR3: CASSLVAGPNYEQYF. In DNA, the CDR3 is TGTGCCAGCAGCTTAGTAGCGGGCCCAAACTACGAGCAGTACTTC.

V is TRBV11-2 and J is TRBJ2-3, with 9 bases lining up with TRBD2. The length of the CDR3 is 16 residues. J lost 0 bases, V lost 4 bases, and 5 bases had no gene match. Germline CDR1 and CDR2: SGHAT and FQNNGV. The CDR3 sequence: CASSYDSGRSTDTQYF. In nucleotides, the CDR3 is TGTGCCAGCAGCTACGATAGCGGGAGAAGCACAGATACGCAGTATTTT. Full variable domain (rest looked up from reference TRBV11-2 and TRBJ2-3): EAGVAQSPRYKIIEKRQSVAFWCNPISGHATLYWYQQILGQGPKLLIQFQNNGVVDDSQLPKDRFSAERLKGVDSTLKIQPAKLEDSAVYLCASSYDSGRSTDTQYFGPGTRLTVL.

There are a few counts of this clone. The chain couples TRBV6-5 to TRBJ1-5, with D perhaps matching TRBD1 (6 bases). V lost 4 bases and J 7 bases, leaving 11 bases between the germline ends. CDR1 is MNHEY and CDR2 is SVGAGI in the germline V gene. CDR3 length: 13 amino acids. The CDR3 loop reads CASSLGRGQPQHF. The CDR3 region has the DNA TGTGCCAGCAGTTTGGGGAGGGGGCAGCCCCAGCATTTT.

The chain has TRBV28 and TRBJ2-1, with 12 bases fitting TRBD1. This CDR3 spans 16 amino acids. Per germline, CDR1 MDHEN and CDR2 SYDVKM. V trimming: 3 bases; J trimming: 4 bases; junction bases outside the gene matches: 4. The CDR3 loop reads CASSFLGQGAYNEQFF. The CDR3 DNA sequence: TGTGCCAGCAGTTTTCTGGGACAGGGGGCATACAATGAGCAGTTCTTC.

The rearrangement joins TRBV3-1 (or the pseudogene TRBV3-2) to TRBJ1-5, with 9 nucleotides matching TRBD1. The germline CDR1 and CDR2 sequences are LGHDT and YNNKEL (reference sequence). J was trimmed by 9 bases and V by 4 bases; bases with no gene match: 7. This CDR3 is 14 amino acids long. The CDR3 spells CASSPGQGFPPQHF. CDR3 bases: TGTGCCAGCAGCCCAGGACAGGGGTTCCCGCCCCAGCATTTT.

This chain joins TRBV11-2 and TRBJ2-7; D is possibly TRBD2 (5 bases). Trimming took off 4 bases at V and 7 bases at J, with 17 bases between the two ends. Per the germline V gene, CDR1 is SGHAT and CDR2 is FQNNGV. This CDR3 is built from 14 residues. The CDR3, as DNA: TGTGCCAGCAGCTCTCCCATCCTACTAGGGGAGCAGTACTTC. Residues: CASSSPILLGEQYF.

The count of this clone is one. Other DNA sequences in this specimen translate into the identical CDR3. The V gene is TRBV6-5, the J gene TRBJ2-7; 9 bases match TRBD2. CDR3 length: 13 residues. V shed 6 bases and J 2 bases; nucleotides not matched to a gene: 2. The germline V gene encodes CDR1 MNHEY and CDR2 SVGAGI. The CDR3 is CASSLAGAYEQYF. The CDR3 bases are TGTGCCAGCAGCTTAGCGGGGGCCTACGAGCAGTACTTC.

This clone was counted a single time. The chain links TRBV10-3 to TRBJ1-4; D possibly corresponds to TRBD1 (6 bases). The CDR3 sequence is 15 residues long. V lost 6 bases to trimming and J lost 4 bases, with 15 bases between them. Germline loops: CDR1 ENHRY, CDR2 SYGVKD. CDR3 in amino acids: CAISEGGSSNEKLFF. The DNA of the CDR3 is TGTGCCATCAGCGAGGGGGGCAGCAGTAATGAAAAACTGTTTTTT.

V usage is TRBV27 and J usage is TRBJ2-1; 14 bases are shared with TRBD2. V shed 6 bases and J 9 bases; nucleotides not matched to a gene: 7. The CDR3 consists of 15 residues. CDR1 and CDR2 (germline): MNHEY, SMNVEV (reference sequence). The CDR3 sequence is CASSSRGLAGAEQFF. Here the CDR3 DNA reads TGTGCCAGCAGCTCCCGGGGACTAGCGGGAGCTGAGCAGTTCTTC.

The V gene is TRBV6-5, the J gene TRBJ2-2; D unresolved. This CDR3 contains 15 residues. Germline CDR1 and CDR2: MNHEY and SVGAGI. Trimming left V 10 bases short and J 5 bases short, with 20 bases between. The CDR3 DNA reads as TGTGCCACACGAGGAGTCGGATTAATTACCGGGGAGCTGTTTTTT. Translating it yields CATRGVGLITGELFF.

This rearrangement joins TRBV3-1 (or the pseudogene TRBV3-2) to TRBJ2-7; D remains ambiguous. The germline V and J ends were trimmed by 2 bases and 3 bases, with 11 bases remaining between them. Germline V gene data show CDR1 as LGHDT and CDR2 as YNNKEL (reference sequence). This CDR3 comprises 14 residues. In DNA, the CDR3 is TGTGCCAGCAGCCAATCGTGGCGGATCTACGAGCAGTACTTC. Translated: CASSQSWRIYEQYF.

This rearrangement joins TRBV12-3 or TRBV12-4 to TRBJ2-3; no clear D gene. V dropped 3 bases and J dropped 5 bases, with 3 bases sitting between them. This CDR3 spans 11 amino acids. CDR3 protein: CASSFGDTQYF. CDR3 DNA: TGTGCCAGCAGTTTCGGAGATACGCAGTATTTT.

This chain links TRBV20-1 with TRBJ1-2, with 7 positions matching TRBD1. V lost 3 bases and J lost 6; bases outside the gene matches: 7. This CDR3 has 13 amino acids. Germline V gene sequence: CDR1 DFQATT, CDR2 SNEGSKA (reference sequence). The DNA for the CDR3 is TGCAGTGCTAGTTGGGGTCAGGGGGATGGCTACACCTTC. Its translation: CSASWGQGDGYTF.

The CDR3 sequence is CASSFGTPGSYNEQFF. DNA for the CDR3: TGTGCCAGCAGTTTTGGCACTCCGGGCTCCTACAATGAGCAGTTCTTC. The gene calls are TRBV28 and TRBJ2-1; D is ambiguous. Trimming took off 3 bases at V and 0 bases at J, with 12 bases between the two ends. The CDR3 covers 16 residues. Germline V gene sequence: CDR1 MDHEN, CDR2 SYDVKM.

The rearrangement links TRBV7-3 to TRBJ2-2, with no clear D. With 4 bases removed from V and 3 bases from J, the gap between germline ends came to 3 bases. This CDR3 has 12 amino acids. Germline lookup yields CDR1 SGHTA and CDR2 FQGTGA. The CDR3 DNA reads TGTGCCAGCAGCTCCTACACCGGGGAGCTGTTTTTT. It is translated as CASSSYTGELFF.